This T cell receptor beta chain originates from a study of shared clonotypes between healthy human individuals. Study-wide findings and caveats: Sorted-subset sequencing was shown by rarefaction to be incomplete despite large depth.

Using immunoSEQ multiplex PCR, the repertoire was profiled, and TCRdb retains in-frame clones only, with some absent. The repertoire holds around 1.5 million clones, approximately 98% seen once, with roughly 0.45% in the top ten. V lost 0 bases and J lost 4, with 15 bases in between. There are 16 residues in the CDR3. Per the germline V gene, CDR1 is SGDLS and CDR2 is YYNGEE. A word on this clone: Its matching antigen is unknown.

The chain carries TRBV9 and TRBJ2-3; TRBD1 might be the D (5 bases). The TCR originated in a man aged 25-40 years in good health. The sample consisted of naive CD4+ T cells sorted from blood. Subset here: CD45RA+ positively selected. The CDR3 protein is CASSVEGVNRADTQYF. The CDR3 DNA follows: TGTGCCAGCAGCGTAGAAGGGGTGAATAGGGCAGATACGCAGTATTTT. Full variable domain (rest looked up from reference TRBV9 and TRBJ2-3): DSGVTQTPKHLITATGQRVTLRCSPRSGDLSVYWYQQSLDQGLQFLIQYYNGEERAKGNILERFSAQQFPDLHSELNLSSLELGDSALYFCASSVEGVNRADTQYFGPGTRLTVL.